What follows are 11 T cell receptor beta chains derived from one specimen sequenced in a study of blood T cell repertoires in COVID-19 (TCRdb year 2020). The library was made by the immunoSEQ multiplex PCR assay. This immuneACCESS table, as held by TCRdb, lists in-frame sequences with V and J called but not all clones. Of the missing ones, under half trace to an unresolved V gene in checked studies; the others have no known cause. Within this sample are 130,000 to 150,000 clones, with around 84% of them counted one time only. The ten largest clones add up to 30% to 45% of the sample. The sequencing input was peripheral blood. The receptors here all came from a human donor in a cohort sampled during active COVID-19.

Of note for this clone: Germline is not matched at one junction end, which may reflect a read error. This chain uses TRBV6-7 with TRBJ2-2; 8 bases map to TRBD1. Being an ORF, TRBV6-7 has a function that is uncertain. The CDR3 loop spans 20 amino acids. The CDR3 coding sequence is TGTGCTAGCAGTTACGACCCGGGACAGGTTTCGGGACCGTACACCGGGGAGCTGTTTTTT. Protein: CASSYDPGQVSGPYTGELFF.

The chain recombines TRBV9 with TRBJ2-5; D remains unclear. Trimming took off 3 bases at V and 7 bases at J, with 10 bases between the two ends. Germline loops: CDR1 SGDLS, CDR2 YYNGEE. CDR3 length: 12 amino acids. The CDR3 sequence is CASSAPTGTQYF. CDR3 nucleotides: TGTGCCAGCAGCGCCCCGACTGGGACCCAGTACTTC.

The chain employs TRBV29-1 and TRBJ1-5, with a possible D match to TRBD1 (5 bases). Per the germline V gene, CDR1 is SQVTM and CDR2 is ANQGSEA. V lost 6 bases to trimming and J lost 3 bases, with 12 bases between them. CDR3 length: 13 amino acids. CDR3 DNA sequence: TGCAGCGTGGCACGGGACTACAATCAGCCCCAGCATTTT. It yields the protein CSVARDYNQPQHF.

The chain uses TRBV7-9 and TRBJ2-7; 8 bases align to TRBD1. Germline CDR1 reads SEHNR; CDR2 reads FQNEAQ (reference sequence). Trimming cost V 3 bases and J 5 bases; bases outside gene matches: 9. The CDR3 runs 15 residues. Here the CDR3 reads CASSFLTGAGDEQYF. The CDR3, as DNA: TGTGCCAGCAGCTTCTTGACAGGGGCAGGAGACGAGCAGTACTTC.

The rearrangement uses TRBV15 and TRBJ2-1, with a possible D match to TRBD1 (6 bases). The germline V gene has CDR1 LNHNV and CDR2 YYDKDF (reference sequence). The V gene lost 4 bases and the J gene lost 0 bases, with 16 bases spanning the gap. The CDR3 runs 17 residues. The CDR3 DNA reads TGTGCCACCAGCAATCGTCAGGGGCCGAGCTCCTACAATGAGCAGTTCTTC. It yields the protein CATSNRQGPSSYNEQFF. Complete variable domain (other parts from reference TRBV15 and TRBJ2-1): DAMVIQNPRYQVTQFGKPVTLSCSQTLNHNVMYWYQQKSSQAPKLLFHYYDKDFNNEADTPDNFQSRRPNTSFCFLDIRSPGLGDTAMYLCATSNRQGPSSYNEQFFGPGTRLTVL.

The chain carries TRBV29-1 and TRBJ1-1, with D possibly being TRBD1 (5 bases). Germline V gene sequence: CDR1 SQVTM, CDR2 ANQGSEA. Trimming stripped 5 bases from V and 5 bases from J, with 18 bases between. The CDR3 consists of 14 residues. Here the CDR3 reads CSVSEQVWDTEAFF. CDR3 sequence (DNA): TGCAGCGTTTCAGAACAGGTCTGGGATACTGAAGCTTTCTTT.

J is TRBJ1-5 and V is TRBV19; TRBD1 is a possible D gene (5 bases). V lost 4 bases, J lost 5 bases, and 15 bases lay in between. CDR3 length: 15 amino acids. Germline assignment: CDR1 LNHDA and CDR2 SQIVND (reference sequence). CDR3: CASSTLGGGDQPQHF. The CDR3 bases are TGTGCCAGTAGTACTCTGGGGGGGGGTGATCAGCCCCAGCATTTT.

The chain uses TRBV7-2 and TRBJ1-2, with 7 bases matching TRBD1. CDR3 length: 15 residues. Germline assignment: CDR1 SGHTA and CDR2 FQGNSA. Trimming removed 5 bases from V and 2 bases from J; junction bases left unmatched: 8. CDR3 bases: TGTGCCAGCAGCGCCTACAGGGGTACCAACTATGGCTACACCTTC. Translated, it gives CASSAYRGTNYGYTF.

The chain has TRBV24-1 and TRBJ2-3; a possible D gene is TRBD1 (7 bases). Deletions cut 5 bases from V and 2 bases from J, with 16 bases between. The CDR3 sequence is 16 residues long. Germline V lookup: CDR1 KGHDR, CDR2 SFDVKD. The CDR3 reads CATSGPAGQYTDTQYF. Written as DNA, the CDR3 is TGTGCCACCAGTGGCCCGGCGGGACAGTACACAGATACGCAGTATTTT.

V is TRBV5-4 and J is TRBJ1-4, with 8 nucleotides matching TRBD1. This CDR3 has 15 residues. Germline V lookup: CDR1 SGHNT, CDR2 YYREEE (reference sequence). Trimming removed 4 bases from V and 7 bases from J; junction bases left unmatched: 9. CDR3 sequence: CASSRAGTGGEKLFF. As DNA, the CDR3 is TGTGCCAGCAGCAGAGCCGGGACAGGCGGTGAAAAACTGTTTTTT.

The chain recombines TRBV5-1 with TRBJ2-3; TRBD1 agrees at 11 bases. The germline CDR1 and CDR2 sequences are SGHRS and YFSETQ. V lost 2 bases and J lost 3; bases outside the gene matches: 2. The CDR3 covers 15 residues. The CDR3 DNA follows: TGCGCCAGCAGCTTTGGGACAGGGGGGACAGATACGCAGTATTTT. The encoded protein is CASSFGTGGTDTQYF.